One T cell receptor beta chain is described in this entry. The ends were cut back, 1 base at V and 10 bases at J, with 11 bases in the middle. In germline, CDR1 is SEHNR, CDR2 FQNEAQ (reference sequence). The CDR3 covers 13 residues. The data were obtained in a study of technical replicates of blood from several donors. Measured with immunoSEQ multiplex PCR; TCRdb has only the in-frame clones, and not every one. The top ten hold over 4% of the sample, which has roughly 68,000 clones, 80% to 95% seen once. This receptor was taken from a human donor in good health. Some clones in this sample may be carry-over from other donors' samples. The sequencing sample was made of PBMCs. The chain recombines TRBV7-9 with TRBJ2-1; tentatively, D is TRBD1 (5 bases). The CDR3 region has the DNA TGTGCCAGCAGCTTAGTGAGCCCAGGGGAGCAGTTCTTC. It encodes CASSLVSPGEQFF.